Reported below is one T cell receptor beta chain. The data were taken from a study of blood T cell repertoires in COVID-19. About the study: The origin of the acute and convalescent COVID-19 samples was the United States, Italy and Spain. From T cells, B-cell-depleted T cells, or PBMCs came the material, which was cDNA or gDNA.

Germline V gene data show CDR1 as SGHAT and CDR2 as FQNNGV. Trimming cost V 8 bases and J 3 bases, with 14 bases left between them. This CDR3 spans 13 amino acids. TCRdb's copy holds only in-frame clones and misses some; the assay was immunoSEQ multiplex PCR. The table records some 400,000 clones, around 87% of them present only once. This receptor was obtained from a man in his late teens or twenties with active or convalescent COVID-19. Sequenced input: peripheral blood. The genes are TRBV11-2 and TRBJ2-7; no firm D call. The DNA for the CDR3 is TGTGCCAGCCGTTCGGTGCTAGGCTACGAGCAGTACTTC. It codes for CASRSVLGYEQYF.